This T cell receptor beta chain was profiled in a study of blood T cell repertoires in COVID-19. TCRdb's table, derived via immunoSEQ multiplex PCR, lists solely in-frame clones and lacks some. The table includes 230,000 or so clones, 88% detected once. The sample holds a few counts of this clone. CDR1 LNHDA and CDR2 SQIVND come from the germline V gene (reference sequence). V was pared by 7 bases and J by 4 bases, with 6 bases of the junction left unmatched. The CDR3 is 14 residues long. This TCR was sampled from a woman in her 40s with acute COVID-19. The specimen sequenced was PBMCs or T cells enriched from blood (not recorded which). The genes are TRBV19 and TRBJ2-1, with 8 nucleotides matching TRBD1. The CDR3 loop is CASTLGQAYNEQFF. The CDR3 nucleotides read TGTGCCAGTACCTTGGGACAGGCATACAATGAGCAGTTCTTC.